This T cell receptor beta chain was sequenced in a study of CD8+CD57+ T cells in acquired aplastic anemia. Study summary: Read counts for CD4+ cells (from healthy donors) averaged roughly 11 million.

The CDR3 spans 15 residues. CDR1 is KGHDR and CDR2 is SFDVKD in the germline V gene. Unmatched junction bases numbered 10, after V lost 5 bases and J lost 4 bases. Profiling that covered TCR beta VDJ and CDR3 relied on genomic DNA as its template. MiXCR, applied by TCRdb to the reads, yields one record per CDR3 protein. The sample comprises 60,000 or so distinct CDR3 sequences, 50% to 70% of which are singletons, and over 2% rests with the top ten. V and J are TRBV24-1 and TRBJ2-7; 7 bases match TRBD2. The source of this sequence is a human donor in good health, serving as a control. The sequencing sample was made of sorted CD4+, CD8+, or CD8+CD57+ T cells (not recorded which) from PBMCs. This chain's CDR3 is CATSAPGRVVYEQYF. In DNA, the CDR3 is TGTGCCACCAGTGCCCCGGGGAGGGTTGTATACGAGCAGTACTTC.